The entry below describes one TCR beta chain. The CDR3 has 17 amino acids. V lost 3 bases and J lost 3, with 20 bases in between. Germline CDR1 MDHEN, CDR2 SYDVKM. The data derive from a study of shared clonotypes between healthy human individuals. Study summary: Donors had three CD4 naive, three CD4 memory, two CD8 naive and one CD8 memory plate apiece.

Running of the assay took place at deep level. Profiling relied on immunoSEQ multiplex PCR, and the TCRdb table lists in-frame clones only, not all of them. The sample consists of fewer than 2.5 million clones, 80% to 95% of them appearing once. The chain is built from TRBV28 and TRBJ1-1; D uncertain. Sequencing used naive CD4+ T cells from PBMCs. As to subset: CD45RA+ positively selected. This receptor was identified in a man younger than 35 in good health. Some clones in this sample may be carry-over from other donors' samples. This CDR3 is CASSFLWQQPQDTEAFF. The CDR3, as DNA: TGTGCCAGCAGTTTCCTTTGGCAGCAACCTCAGGACACTGAAGCTTTCTTT.